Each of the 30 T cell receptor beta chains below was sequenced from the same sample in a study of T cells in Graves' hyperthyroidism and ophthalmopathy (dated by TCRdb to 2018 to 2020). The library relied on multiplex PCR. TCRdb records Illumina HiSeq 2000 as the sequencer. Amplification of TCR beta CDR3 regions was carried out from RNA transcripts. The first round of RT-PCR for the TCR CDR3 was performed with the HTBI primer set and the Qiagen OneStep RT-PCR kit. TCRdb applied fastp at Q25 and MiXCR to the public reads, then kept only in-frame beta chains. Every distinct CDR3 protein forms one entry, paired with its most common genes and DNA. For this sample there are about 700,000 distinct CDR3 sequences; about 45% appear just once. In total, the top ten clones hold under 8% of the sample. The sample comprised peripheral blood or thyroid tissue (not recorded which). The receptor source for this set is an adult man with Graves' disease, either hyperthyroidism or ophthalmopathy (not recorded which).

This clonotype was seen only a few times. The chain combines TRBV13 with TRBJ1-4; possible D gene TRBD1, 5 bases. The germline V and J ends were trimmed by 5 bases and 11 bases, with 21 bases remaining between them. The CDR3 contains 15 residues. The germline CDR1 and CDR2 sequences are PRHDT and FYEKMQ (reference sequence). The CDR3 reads CASSTREGNEMKLFF. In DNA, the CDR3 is TGTGCCAGCAGCACCAGGGAGGGAAATGAAATGAAACTGTTTTTT.

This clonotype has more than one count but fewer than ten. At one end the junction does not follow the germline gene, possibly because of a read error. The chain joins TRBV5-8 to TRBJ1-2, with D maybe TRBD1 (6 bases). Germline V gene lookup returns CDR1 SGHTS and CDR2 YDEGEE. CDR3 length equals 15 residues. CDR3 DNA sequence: TGCGCCAGCAGCCCAACCCCCACGGACAGCTATGGCTACACCTTC. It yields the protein CASSPTPTDSYGYTF.

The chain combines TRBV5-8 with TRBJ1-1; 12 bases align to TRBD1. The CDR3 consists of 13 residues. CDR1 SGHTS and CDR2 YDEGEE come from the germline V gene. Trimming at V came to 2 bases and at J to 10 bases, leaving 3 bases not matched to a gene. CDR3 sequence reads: CASSFRDRGRAFF. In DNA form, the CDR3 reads TGTGCCAGCAGCTTCCGGGACAGGGGGCGAGCTTTCTTT.

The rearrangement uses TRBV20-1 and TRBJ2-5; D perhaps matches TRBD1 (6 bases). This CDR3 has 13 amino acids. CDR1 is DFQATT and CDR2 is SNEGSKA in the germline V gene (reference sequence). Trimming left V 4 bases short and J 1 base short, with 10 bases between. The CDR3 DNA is TGCAGTGCTAATGGACAGTTCCAAGAGACCCAGTACTTC. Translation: CSANGQFQETQYF.

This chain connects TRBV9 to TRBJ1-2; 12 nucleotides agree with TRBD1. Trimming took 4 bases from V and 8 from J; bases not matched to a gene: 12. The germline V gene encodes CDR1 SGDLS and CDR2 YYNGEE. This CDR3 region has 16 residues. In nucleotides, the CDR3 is TGTGCCAGCAGCATAAGCGGGACAGGGGGCGAGGGGGGCTACACCTTC. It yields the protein CASSISGTGGEGGYTF.

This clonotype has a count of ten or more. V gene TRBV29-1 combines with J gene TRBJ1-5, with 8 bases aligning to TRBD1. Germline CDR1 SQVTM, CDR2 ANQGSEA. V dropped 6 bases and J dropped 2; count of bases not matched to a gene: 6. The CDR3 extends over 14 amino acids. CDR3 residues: CSVRIQGGNQPQHF. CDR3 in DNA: TGCAGCGTACGAATACAGGGGGGCAATCAGCCCCAGCATTTT.

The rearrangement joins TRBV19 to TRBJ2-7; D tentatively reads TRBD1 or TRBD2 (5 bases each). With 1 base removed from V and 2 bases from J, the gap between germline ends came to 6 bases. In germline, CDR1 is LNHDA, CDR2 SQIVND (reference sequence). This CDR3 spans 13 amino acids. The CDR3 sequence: CASSIGGTYEQYF. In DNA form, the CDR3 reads TGTGCCAGTAGTATAGGGGGGACCTACGAGCAGTACTTC.

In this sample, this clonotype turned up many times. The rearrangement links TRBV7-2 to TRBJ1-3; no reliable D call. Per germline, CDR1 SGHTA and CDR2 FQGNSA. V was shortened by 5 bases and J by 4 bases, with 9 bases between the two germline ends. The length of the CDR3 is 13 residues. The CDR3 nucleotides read TGTGCCAGCAGCCCCATAGGGGGAAACACCATATATTTT. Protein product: CASSPIGGNTIYF.

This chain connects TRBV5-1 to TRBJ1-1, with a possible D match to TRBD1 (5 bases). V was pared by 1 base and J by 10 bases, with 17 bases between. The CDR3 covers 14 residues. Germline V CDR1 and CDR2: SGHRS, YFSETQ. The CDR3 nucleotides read TGCGCCAGCAGCTTGCCTACGGACCCTGGGGGAGCTTTCTTT. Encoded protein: CASSLPTDPGGAFF.

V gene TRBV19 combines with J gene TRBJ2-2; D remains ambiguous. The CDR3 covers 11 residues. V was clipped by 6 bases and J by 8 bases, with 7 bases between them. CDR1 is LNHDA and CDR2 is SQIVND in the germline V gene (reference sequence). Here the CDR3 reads CASRKTGELFF. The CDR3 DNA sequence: TGTGCCAGTAGAAAAACAGGGGAGCTGTTTTTT.

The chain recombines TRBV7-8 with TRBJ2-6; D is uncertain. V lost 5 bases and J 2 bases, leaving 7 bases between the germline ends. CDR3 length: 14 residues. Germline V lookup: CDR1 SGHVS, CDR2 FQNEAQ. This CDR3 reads CASSQVTGANVLTF. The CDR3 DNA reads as TGTGCCAGCAGCCAAGTCACTGGGGCCAACGTCCTGACTTTC.

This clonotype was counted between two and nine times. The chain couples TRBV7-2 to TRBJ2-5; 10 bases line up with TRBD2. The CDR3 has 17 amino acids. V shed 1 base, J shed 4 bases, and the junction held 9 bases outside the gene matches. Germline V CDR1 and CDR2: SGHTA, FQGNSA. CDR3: CASSLGPAGGPGETQYF. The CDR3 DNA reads TGTGCCAGCAGCTTAGGCCCAGCGGGAGGGCCGGGAGAGACCCAGTACTTC. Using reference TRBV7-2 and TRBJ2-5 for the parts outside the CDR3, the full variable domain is GAGVSQSPSNKVTEKGKDVELRCDPISGHTALYWYRQSLGQGLEFLIYFQGNSAPDKSGLPSDRFSAERTGGSVSTLTIQRTQQEDSAVYLCASSLGPAGGPGETQYFGPGTRLLVL.

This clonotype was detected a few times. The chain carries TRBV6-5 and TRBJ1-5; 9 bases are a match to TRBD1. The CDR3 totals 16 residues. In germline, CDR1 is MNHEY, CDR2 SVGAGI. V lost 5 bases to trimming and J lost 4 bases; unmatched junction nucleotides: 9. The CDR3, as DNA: TGTGCCAGCAGTCCCCACAGGGGGCCGGGGAATCAGCCCCAGCATTTT. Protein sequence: CASSPHRGPGNQPQHF.

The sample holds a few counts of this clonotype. The CDR3 loop reads CSARGGIETQYF. DNA for the CDR3: TGCAGTGCTAGAGGGGGGATAGAGACCCAGTACTTC. This chain connects TRBV20-1 to TRBJ2-5; D could derive from TRBD1 or TRBD2 (5 bases each). V was trimmed by 1 base and J by 4 bases, leaving 7 bases between them. The CDR3 is 12 amino acids. The germline CDR1 and CDR2 sequences are DFQATT and SNEGSKA (reference sequence).

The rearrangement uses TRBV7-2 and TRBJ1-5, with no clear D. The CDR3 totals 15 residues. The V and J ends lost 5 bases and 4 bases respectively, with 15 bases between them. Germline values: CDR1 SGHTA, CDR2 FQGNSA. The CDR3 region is CASSQEPLRNQPQHF. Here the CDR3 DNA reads TGTGCCAGCAGCCAAGAGCCCCTTAGGAATCAGCCCCAGCATTTT.

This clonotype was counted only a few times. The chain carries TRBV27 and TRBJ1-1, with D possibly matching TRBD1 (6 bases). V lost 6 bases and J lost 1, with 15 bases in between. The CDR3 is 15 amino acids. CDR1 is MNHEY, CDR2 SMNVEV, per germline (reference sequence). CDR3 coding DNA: TGTGCCAGCAGACCAACACAGGGTCCGAACACTGAAGCTTTCTTT. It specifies CASRPTQGPNTEAFF.

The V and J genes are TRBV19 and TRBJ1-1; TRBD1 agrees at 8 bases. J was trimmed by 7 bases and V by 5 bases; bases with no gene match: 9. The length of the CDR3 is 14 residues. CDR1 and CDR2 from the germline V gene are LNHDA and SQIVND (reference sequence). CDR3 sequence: CASSDLQGTGEAFF. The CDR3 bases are TGTGCCAGTAGTGATCTTCAGGGGACAGGTGAAGCTTTCTTT.

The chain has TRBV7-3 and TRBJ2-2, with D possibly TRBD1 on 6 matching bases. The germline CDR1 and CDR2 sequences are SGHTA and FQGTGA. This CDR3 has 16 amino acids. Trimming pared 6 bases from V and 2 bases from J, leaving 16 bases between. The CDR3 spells CASRRGDRRNTGELFF. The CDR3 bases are TGTGCCAGCAGACGAGGCGACAGGAGAAACACCGGGGAGCTGTTTTTT. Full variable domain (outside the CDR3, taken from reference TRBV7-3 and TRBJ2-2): GAGVSQTPSNKVTEKGKYVELRCDPISGHTALYWYRQSLGQGPEFLIYFQGTGAADDSGLPNDRFFAVRPEGSVSTLKIQRTERGDSAVYLCASRRGDRRNTGELFFGEGSRLTVL.

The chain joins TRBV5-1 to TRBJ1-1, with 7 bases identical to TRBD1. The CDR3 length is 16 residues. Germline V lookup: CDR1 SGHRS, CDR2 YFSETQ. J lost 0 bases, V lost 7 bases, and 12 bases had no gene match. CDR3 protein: CASRPSETGVNTEAFF. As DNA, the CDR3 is TGCGCCAGCCGACCAAGCGAAACAGGGGTGAACACTGAAGCTTTCTTT.

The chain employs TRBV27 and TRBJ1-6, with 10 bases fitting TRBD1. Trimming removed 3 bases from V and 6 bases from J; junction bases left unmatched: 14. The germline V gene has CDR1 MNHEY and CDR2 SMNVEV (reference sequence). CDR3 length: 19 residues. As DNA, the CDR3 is TGTGCCAGCAGTTTCGCCGGGGGACCGGACAGGGGGGGTAATTCACCCCTCCACTTT. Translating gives CASSFAGGPDRGGNSPLHF.

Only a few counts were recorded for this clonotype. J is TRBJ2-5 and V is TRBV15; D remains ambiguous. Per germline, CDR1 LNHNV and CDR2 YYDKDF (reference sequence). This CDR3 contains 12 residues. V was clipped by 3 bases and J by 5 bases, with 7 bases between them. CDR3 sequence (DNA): TGTGCCACCAGCAGTTTAGGCGAGACCCAGTACTTC. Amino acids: CATSSLGETQYF.

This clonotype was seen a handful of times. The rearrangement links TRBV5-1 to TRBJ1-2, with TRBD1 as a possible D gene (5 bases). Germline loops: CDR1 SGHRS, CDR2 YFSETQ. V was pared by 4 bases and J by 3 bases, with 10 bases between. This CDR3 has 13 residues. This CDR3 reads CASSVDSYYGYTF. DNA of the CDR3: TGCGCCAGCAGCGTCGACAGCTACTATGGCTACACCTTC.

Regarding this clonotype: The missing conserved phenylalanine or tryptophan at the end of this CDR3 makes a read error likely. The CDR3 DNA reads as TGTGCCAGCTTCCGGGACGCCTCCTACGAGCAGTACCTC. Protein product: CASFRDASYEQYL. The chain couples TRBV7-8 to TRBJ2-7; D is tentatively TRBD1 or TRBD2 (5 bases each). Trimming left V 8 bases short and J 0 bases short, with 11 bases between. Germline V gives CDR1 SGHVS, CDR2 FQNEAQ. The CDR3 contains 13 residues.

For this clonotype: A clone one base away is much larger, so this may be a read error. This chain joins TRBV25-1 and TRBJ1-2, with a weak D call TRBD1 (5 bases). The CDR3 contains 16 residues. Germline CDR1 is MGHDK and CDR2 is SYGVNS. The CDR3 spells CASSESGGVPSYGYTF. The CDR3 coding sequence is TGCGCCAGCAGTGAGTCGGGGGGGGTGCCGTCCTATGGCTACACCTTC.

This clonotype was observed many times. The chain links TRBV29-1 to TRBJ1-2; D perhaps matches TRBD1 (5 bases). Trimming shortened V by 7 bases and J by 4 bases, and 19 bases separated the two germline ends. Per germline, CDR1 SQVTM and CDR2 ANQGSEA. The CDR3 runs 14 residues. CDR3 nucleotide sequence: TGCAGCGGCTCCCTGCAGGGTCTCGTCTATGGCTACACCTTC. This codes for CSGSLQGLVYGYTF.

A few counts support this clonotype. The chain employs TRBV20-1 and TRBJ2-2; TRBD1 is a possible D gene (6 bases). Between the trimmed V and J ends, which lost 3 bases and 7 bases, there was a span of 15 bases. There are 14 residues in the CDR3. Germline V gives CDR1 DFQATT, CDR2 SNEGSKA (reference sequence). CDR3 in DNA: TGCAGTGCTAGGCCGGACAGCGGATACGGGGAGCTGTTTTTT. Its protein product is CSARPDSGYGELFF.

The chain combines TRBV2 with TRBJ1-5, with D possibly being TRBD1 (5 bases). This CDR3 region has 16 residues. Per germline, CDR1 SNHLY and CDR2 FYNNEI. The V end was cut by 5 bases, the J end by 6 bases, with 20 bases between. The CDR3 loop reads CASSLAVKGFSQPQHF. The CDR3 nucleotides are TGTGCCAGCAGTTTGGCCGTGAAGGGGTTCAGTCAGCCCCAGCATTTT.

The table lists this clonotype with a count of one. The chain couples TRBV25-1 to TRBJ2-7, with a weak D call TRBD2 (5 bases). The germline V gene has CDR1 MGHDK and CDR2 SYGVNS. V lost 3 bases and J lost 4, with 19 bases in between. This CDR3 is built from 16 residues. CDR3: CASSDLGNWAIYEQYF. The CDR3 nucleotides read TGTGCCAGCAGTGATCTCGGGAATTGGGCGATTTACGAGCAGTACTTC.

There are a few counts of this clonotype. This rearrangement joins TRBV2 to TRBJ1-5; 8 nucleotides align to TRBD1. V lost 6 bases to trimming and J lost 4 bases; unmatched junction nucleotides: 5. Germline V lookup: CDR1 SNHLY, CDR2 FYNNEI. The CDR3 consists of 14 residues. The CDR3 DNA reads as TGTGCCAGCAGCAGCAGGGGGCTTAATCAGCCCCAGCATTTT. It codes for CASSSRGLNQPQHF.

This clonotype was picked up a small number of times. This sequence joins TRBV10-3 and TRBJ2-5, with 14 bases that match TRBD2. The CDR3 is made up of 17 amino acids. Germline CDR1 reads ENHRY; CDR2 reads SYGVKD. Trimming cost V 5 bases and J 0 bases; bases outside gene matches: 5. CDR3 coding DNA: TGTGCCATCAGTCTCGGGACTAGCGGGGGCTACCAAGAGACCCAGTACTTC. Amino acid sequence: CAISLGTSGGYQETQYF.